The entry that follows covers one T cell receptor (beta chain) sequence. Sequenced by immunoSEQ multiplex PCR; TCRdb stores in-frame clones only, minus some. The repertoire holds 250,000 to 350,000 clones, 88% seen once, with around 0.92% in the top ten. Study members were between roughly 18 and 89 years old and lived in over 20 US regions. Participants had their cohort set by participant-reported clinical history. This sample is drawn from a study of blood T cell repertoires in COVID-19. Turning to the study itself: The origin of the acute and convalescent COVID-19 samples was the United States, Italy and Spain. Nucleic acid was either cDNA or gDNA, and it came from T cells, B-cell-depleted T cells, or PBMCs.

Germline V gene data show CDR1 as SGDLS and CDR2 as YYNGEE. J was trimmed by 8 bases and V by 0 bases; bases with no gene match: 9. This CDR3 region has 16 residues. This clonotype originated in a woman between 25 and 40 years old who had recovered from COVID-19. This chain uses TRBV9 with TRBJ1-4; 8 bases fit TRBD1. Specimen: PBMCs or T cells enriched from blood (not recorded which). In nucleotides, the CDR3 is TGTGCCAGCAGCGTAGGGACAGGGTCCACGCGGGAAAAACTGTTTTTT. Translated, it gives CASSVGTGSTREKLFF. The full variable domain, completed using reference TRBV9 and TRBJ1-4, is DSGVTQTPKHLITATGQRVTLRCSPRSGDLSVYWYQQSLDQGLQFLIQYYNGEERAKGNILERFSAQQFPDLHSELNLSSLELGDSALYFCASSVGTGSTREKLFFGSGTQLSVL.